A single sample gave rise to the 3 T cell receptor beta chains below, sequenced in a study of T cell changes during pregnancy in multiple sclerosis. Generated by immunoSEQ multiplex PCR, the TCRdb table keeps only in-frame clones and is missing some. The top ten clones hold over 0.65% of a sample with about 100,000 clones, 92% of them seen once. The specimen was peripheral blood, collected in the third trimester of pregnancy. These receptors originate from a female donor in good health, enrolled as a control in a pregnancy study.

The genes are TRBV5-1 and TRBJ2-2; 8 bases are a match to TRBD2. J was trimmed by 0 bases and V by 0 bases; bases with no gene match: 19. The V gene's germline CDR1 is SGHRS and CDR2 YFSETQ. This CDR3 region has 22 residues. The CDR3 DNA reads TGCGCCAGCAGCTTGGGACCCTGGGCTGGGGCGCGGGGGGTCCCGAACACCGGGGAGCTGTTTTTT. Amino acid sequence: CASSLGPWAGARGVPNTGELFF.

The rearrangement joins TRBV7-3 to TRBJ2-4; TRBD2 matches at 13 bases. From germline, CDR1 is SGHTA and CDR2 FQGTGA. J was trimmed by 5 bases and V by 5 bases; bases with no gene match: 9. The CDR3 is 17 amino acids. The CDR3: CASSPHGLAGAENIQYF. The CDR3 region has the DNA TGTGCCAGCAGCCCTCACGGACTAGCGGGGGCCGAAAACATTCAGTACTTC.

The gene calls are TRBV2 and TRBJ1-5; D not resolved. The CDR3 is 15 amino acids. Germline V gene lookup returns CDR1 SNHLY and CDR2 FYNNEI. V was pared by 7 bases and J by 0 bases, with 13 bases between. This chain's CDR3 is CASIEAEYSNQPQHF. The CDR3 bases are TGTGCCAGCATCGAGGCAGAATATAGCAATCAGCCCCAGCATTTT.